This TCR beta chain was documented in a study of blood T cell repertoires in COVID-19. Looking at the study overall: Samples taken during acute and convalescent COVID-19 were collected in the United States, Italy and Spain.

Trimming stripped 0 bases from V and 2 bases from J, with 4 bases between. This CDR3 comprises 13 residues. Germline V lookup: CDR1 SGHTA, CDR2 FQGNSA. In the authors' workflow: The assay estimated nucleated cells by amplifying reference gene primers. The data were produced by immunoSEQ multiplex PCR, yet TCRdb's version contains in-frame clones alone and is incomplete. V, J and clone size reflect that table, while D and trimming were determined from the DNA. The table shows 150,000 to 200,000 clones, with 88% occurring only once. This clone appeared many times. Other DNA sequences in this sample translate to the same CDR3.

The sequenced sample was peripheral blood. The source is a man aged 35-49 years with active or convalescent COVID-19. The chain is built from TRBV7-2 and TRBJ2-5; no definite D call. The CDR3 here is CASSLARQETQYF. In DNA, the CDR3 is TGTGCCAGCAGCTTAGCGCGACAAGAGACCCAGTACTTC.